This entry features one T cell receptor beta chain sequence. This CDR3 has 15 residues. Germline CDR1 reads LNHNV; CDR2 reads YYDKDF (reference sequence). Losses at the gene ends were 3 bases for V and 3 bases for J; bases not matched to a gene: 1. It was with random hexamers that about 0.45 to 1 ug RNA was reverse transcribed. MiXCR, run by TCRdb on the immunoSEQ multiplex PCR reads, gives a single entry per CDR3 protein. This table holds under 200,000 distinct CDR3 sequences, 85% to 95% found once. This sample is part of a study of CD8 T cells in Susac syndrome. The V call is TRBV15, the J call TRBJ2-1; 11 bases align to TRBD2. This receptor was taken from a human donor in good health. Specimen: CD4+ T cells from PBMCs. In DNA, the CDR3 is TGTGCCACCAGCAGGACTAGCGGGATCTACAATGAGCAGTTCTTC. Encoded protein: CATSRTSGIYNEQFF.